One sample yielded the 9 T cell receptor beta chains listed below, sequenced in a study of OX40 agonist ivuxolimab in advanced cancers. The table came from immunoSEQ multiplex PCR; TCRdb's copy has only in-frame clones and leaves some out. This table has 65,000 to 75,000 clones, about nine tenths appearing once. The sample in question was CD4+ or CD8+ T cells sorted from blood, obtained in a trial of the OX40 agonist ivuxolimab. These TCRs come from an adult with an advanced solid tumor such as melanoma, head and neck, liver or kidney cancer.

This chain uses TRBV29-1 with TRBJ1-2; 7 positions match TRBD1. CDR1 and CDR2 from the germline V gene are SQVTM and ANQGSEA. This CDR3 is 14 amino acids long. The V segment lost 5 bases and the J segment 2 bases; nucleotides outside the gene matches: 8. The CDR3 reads CSVSSSTGNYGYTF. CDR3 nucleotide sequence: TGCAGCGTTTCCTCGTCGACAGGGAACTATGGCTACACCTTC.

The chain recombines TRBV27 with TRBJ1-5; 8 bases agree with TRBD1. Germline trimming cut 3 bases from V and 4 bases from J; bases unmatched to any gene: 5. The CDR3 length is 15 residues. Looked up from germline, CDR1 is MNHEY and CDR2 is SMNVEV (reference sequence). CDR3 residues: CASSLSGQGNQPQHF. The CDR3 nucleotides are TGTGCCAGCAGTTTGTCTGGACAGGGAAATCAGCCCCAGCATTTT.

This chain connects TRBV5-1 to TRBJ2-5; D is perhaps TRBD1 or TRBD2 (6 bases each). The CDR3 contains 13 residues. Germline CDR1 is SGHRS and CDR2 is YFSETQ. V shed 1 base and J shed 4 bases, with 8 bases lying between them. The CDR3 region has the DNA TGCGCCAGCAGCTTGACGGGGGCAGAGACCCAGTACTTC. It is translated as CASSLTGAETQYF.

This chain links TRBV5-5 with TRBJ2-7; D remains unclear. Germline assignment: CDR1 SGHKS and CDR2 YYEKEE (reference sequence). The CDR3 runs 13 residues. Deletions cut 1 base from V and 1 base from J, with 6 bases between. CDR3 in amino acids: CASSLQGSYEQYF. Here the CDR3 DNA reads TGTGCCAGCAGCTTGCAAGGGTCCTACGAGCAGTACTTC.

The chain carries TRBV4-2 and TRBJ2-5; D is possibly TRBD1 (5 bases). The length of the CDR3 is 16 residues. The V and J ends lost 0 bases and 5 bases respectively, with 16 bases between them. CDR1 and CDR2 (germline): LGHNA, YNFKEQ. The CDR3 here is CASSQEGSRRDETQYF. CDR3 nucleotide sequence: TGTGCCAGCAGCCAAGAAGGCTCCCGCAGGGATGAGACCCAGTACTTC.

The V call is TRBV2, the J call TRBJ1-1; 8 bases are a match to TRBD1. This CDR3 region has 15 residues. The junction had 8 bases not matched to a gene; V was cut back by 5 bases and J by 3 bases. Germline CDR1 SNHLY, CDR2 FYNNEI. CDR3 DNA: TGTGCCAGCAGTCCTGACAGGGGAAGGGACACTGAAGCTTTCTTT. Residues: CASSPDRGRDTEAFF.

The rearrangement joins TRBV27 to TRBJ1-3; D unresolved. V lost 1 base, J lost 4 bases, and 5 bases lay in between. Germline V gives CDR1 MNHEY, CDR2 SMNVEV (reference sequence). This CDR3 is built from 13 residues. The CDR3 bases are TGTGCCAGCAGTTTATACCCCGGAAACACCATATATTTT. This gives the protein CASSLYPGNTIYF.

CDR3 region: CAWSLYTEAFF. CDR3 nucleotide sequence: TGTGCCTGGAGTTTATACACTGAAGCTTTCTTT. The chain combines TRBV30 with TRBJ1-1; unclear D gene. Germline loops: CDR1 GTSNPN, CDR2 SVGIG (reference sequence). The CDR3 contains 11 residues. Deletions cut 2 bases from V and 3 bases from J, with 4 bases between.

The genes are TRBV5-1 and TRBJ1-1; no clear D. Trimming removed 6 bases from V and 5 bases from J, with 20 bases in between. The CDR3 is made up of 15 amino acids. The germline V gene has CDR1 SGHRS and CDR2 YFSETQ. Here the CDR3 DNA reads TGCGCCAGCACGGCGGAAAATCCCGGGCGGACTGAAGCTTTCTTT. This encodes CASTAENPGRTEAFF.